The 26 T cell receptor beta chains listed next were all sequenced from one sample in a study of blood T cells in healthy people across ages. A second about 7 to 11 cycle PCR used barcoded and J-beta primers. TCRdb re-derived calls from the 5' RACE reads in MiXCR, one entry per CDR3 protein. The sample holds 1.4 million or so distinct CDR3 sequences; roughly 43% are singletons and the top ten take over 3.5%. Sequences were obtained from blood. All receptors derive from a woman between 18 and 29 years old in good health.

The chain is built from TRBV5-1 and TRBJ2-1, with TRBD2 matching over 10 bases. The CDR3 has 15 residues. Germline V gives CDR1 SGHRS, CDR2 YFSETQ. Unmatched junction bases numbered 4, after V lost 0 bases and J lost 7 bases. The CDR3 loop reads CASSLGTSGTNEQFF. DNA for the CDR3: TGCGCCAGCAGCTTGGGCACTAGCGGGACGAATGAGCAGTTCTTC.

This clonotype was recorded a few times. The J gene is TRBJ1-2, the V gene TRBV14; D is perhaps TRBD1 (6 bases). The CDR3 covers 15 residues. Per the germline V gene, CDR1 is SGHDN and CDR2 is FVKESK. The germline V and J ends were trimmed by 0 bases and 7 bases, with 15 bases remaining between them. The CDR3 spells CASSQDHTGSAGYTF. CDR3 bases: TGTGCCAGCAGCCAAGACCACACAGGGTCCGCTGGCTACACCTTC.

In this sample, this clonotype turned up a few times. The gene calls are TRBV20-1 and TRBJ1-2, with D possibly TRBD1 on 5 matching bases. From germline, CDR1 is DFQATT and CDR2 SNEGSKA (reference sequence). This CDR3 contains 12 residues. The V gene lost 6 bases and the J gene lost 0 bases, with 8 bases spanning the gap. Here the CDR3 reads CSAVGPNYGYTF. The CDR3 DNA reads TGCAGTGCGGTGGGACCTAACTATGGCTACACCTTC.

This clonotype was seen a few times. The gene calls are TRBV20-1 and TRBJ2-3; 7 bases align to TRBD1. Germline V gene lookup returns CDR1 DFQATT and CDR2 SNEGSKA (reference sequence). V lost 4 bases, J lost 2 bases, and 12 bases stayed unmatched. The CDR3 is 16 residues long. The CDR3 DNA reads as TGCAGTGCTACTATCTCCGGGACAGTATCCACAGATACGCAGTATTTT. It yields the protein CSATISGTVSTDTQYF.

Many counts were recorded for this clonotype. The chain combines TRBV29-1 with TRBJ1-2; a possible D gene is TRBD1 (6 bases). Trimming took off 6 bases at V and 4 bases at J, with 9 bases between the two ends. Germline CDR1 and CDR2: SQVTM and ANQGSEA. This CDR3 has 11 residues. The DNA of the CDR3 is TGCAGCGTACAGGGTCTCTATGGCTACACCTTC. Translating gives CSVQGLYGYTF.

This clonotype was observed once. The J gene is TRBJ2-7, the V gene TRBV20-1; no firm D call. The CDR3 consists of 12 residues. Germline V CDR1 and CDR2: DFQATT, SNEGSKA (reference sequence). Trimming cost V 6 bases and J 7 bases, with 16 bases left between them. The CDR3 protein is CSAETFYNEQYF. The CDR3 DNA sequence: TGCAGTGCCGAAACCTTCTACAATGAGCAGTACTTC.

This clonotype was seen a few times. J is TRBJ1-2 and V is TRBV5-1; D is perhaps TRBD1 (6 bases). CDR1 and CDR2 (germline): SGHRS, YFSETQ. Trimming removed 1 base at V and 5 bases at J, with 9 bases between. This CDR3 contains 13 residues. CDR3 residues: CASSLTTGYGYTF. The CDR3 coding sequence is TGCGCCAGCAGCTTGACCACAGGGTATGGCTACACCTTC.

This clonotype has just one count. DNA for the CDR3: TGCGCCAGCAGCTCGTTTCGACTAGCGGGAGGGGTACACGATGAGCAGTTCTTC. Amino acid sequence: CASSSFRLAGGVHDEQFF. The chain is built from TRBV5-1 and TRBJ2-1; 14 bases are a match to TRBD2. Germline V gives CDR1 SGHRS, CDR2 YFSETQ. The V segment lost 3 bases and the J segment 8 bases; nucleotides outside the gene matches: 13. CDR3 length: 18 residues.

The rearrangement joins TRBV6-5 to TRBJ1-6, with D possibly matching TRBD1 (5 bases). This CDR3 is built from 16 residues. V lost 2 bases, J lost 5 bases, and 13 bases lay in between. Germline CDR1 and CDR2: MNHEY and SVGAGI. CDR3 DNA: TGTGCCAGCAGTTACGTGGCAGGGCCACATAATTCACCCCTCCACTTT. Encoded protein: CASSYVAGPHNSPLHF.

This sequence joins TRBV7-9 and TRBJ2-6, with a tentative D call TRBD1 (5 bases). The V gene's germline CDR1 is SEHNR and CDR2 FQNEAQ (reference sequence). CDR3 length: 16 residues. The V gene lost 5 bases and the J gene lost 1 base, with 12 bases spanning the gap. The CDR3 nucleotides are TGTGCCAGCAGCCCCCGAGGACATTCTGGGGCCAACGTCCTGACTTTC. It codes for CASSPRGHSGANVLTF.

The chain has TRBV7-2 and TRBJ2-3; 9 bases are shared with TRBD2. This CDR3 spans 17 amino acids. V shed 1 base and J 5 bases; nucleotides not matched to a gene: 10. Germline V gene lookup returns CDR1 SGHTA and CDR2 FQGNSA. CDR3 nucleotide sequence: TGTGCCAGCAGCTTAGGCTGGCGGGGGGGCCGGGGAGATACGCAGTATTTT. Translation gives CASSLGWRGGRGDTQYF.

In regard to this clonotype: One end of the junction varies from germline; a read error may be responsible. CDR3 sequence reads: CASSEDRLKTEAFF. The DNA of the CDR3 is TGTGCCAGCAGTGAAGACAGACTGAAAACTGAAGCTTTCTTT. The chain joins TRBV2 to TRBJ1-1; D is uncertain. The germline V gene has CDR1 SNHLY and CDR2 FYNNEI. The CDR3 consists of 14 residues.

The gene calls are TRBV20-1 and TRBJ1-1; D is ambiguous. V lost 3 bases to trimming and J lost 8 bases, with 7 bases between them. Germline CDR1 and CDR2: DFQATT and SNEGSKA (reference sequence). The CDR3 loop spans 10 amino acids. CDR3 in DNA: TGCAGTGCTAGGAACGTAGAAGCTTTCTTT. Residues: CSARNVEAFF.

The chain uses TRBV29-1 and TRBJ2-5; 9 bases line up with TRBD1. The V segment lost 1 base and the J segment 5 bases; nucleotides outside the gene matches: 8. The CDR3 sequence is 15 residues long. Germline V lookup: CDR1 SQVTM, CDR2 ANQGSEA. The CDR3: CSVEGLGTGLETQYF. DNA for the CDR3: TGCAGCGTTGAAGGTCTAGGGACAGGGTTGGAGACCCAGTACTTC.

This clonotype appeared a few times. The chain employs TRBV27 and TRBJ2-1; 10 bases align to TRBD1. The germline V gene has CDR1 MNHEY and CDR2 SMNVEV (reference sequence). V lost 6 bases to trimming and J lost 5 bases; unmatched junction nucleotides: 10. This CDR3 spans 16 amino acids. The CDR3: CASSTIPGQGNNEQFF. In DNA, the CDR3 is TGTGCCAGCAGCACAATTCCGGGACAGGGGAACAATGAGCAGTTCTTC.

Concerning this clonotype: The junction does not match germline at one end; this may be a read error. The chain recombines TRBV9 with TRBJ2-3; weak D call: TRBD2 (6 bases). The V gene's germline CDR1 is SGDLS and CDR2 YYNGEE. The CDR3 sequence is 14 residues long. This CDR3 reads CAGSVLAIADTQYF. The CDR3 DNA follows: TGTGCCGGCAGCGTACTAGCAATCGCAGATACGCAGTATTTT.

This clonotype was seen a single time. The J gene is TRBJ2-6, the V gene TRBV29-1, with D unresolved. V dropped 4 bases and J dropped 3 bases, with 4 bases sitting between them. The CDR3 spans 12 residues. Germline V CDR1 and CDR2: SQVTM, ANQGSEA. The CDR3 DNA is TGCAGCGTTGTAGGTGGGGCCAACGTCCTGACTTTC. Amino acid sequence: CSVVGGANVLTF.

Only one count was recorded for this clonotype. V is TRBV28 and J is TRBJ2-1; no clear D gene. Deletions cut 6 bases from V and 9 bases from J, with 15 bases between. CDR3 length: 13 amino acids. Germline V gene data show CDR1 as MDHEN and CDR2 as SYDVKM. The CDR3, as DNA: TGTGCCAGCAGGCCCCATATCACACCTGAGCAGTTCTTC. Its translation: CASRPHITPEQFF.

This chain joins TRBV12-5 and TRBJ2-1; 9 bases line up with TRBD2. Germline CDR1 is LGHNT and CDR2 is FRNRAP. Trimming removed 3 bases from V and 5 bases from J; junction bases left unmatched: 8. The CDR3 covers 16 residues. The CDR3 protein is CASGFEAGGLDNEQFF. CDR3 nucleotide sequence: TGTGCTAGTGGTTTTGAAGCGGGAGGTTTGGACAATGAGCAGTTCTTC.

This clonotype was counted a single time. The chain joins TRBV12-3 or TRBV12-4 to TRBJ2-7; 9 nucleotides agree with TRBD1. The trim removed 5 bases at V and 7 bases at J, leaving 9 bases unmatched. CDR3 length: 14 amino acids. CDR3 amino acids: CASSTGGPYNEQYF. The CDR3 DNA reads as TGTGCCAGCAGTACAGGGGGCCCCTACAATGAGCAGTACTTC.

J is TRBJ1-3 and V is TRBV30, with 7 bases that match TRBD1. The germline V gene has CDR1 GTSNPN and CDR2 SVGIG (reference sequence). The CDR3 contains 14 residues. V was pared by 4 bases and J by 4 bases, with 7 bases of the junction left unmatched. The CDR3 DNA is TGTGCCTGGAACAGGGGACTGGGCGGAAACACCATATATTTT. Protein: CAWNRGLGGNTIYF.

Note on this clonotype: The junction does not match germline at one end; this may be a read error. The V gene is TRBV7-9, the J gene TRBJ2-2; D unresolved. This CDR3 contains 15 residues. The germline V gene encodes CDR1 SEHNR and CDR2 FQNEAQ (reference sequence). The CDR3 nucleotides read TGCGCCAGCAGCTCCATCGGCGGAAACACCGGGGAGCTGTTTTTT. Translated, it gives CASSSIGGNTGELFF.

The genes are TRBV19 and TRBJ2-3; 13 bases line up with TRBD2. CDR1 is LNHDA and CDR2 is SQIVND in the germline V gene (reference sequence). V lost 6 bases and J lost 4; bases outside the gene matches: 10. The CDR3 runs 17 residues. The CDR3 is CASSGLAGDESPDTQYF. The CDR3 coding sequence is TGTGCCAGTAGCGGACTAGCGGGAGACGAATCCCCAGATACGCAGTATTTT.

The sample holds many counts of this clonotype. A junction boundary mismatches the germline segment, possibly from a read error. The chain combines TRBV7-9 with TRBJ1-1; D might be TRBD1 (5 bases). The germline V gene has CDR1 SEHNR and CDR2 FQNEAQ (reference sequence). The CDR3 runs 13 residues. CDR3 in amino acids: CASSFGRGTEAFF. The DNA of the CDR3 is TGCGCCAGCAGCTTCGGAAGGGGCACTGAAGCTTTCTTT.

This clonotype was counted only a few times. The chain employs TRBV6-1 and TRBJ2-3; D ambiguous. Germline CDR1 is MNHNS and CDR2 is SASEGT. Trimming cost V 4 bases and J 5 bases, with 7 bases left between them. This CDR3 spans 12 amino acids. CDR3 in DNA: TGTGCCAGCAGTGGCCTACTAGATACGCAGTATTTT. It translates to CASSGLLDTQYF.

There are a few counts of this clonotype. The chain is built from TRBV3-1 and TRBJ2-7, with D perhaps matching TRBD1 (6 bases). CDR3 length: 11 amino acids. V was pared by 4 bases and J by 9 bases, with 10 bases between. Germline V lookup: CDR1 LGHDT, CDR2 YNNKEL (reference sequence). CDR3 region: CASSREGGQYF. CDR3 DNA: TGTGCCAGCAGCCGCGAAGGGGGGCAGTACTTC.